The 23 T cell receptor beta chains below come from one sample, sequenced in a study of CD8+CD57+ T cells in acquired aplastic anemia. The use of genomic DNA as template underpinned the TCR beta VDJ and CDR3 profiling. One entry per CDR3 protein, called by TCRdb with MiXCR from the reads. The sample consists of about 180,000 distinct CDR3 sequences, about half of them appearing once. Material: sorted CD4+, CD8+, or CD8+CD57+ T cells (not recorded which) from PBMCs. These receptors were obtained from a human donor in good health.

V and J are TRBV24-1 and TRBJ2-3, with D unresolved. CDR1 is KGHDR and CDR2 is SFDVKD in the germline V gene. This CDR3 spans 16 amino acids. The V gene lost 4 bases and the J gene lost 2 bases, with 15 bases spanning the gap. CDR3 DNA: TGTGCCACCAGTGAAAGACCGCGAACCAACACAGATACGCAGTATTTT. Its protein is CATSERPRTNTDTQYF.

The V and J genes are TRBV20-1 and TRBJ1-6, with D unresolved. CDR1 and CDR2 (germline): DFQATT, SNEGSKA (reference sequence). V was clipped by 3 bases and J by 4 bases, with 7 bases between them. The CDR3 is 13 residues long. In nucleotides, the CDR3 is TGCAGTGCTAGGGGCGATTATAATTCACCCCTCCACTTT. Translated, it gives CSARGDYNSPLHF.

The rearrangement joins TRBV2 to TRBJ1-2; 9 nucleotides line up with TRBD1. The CDR3 consists of 14 residues. Germline values: CDR1 SNHLY, CDR2 FYNNEI. V lost 8 bases and J lost 8; bases outside the gene matches: 12. The CDR3 sequence: CASRLTGGAGGYTF. In DNA form, the CDR3 reads TGTGCCAGCCGATTGACAGGGGGAGCGGGAGGCTACACCTTC.

There are many counts of this clonotype. The rearrangement links TRBV2 to TRBJ2-3; no clear D. The CDR3 runs 14 residues. Trimming cost V 3 bases and J 0 bases, with 7 bases left between them. CDR1 and CDR2 from the germline V gene are SNHLY and FYNNEI. CDR3 bases: TGTGCCAGCAGTGACATGGCTAGCACAGATACGCAGTATTTT. Translation gives CASSDMASTDTQYF.

With respect to this clonotype: Its ends do not fully match the called genes, so a read error is possible. The CDR3 spells CASSSAGQQEAQYF. The CDR3 region has the DNA TGTGCCAGCAGCTCAGCAGGGCAGCAAGAGGCCCAGTACTTC. The genes are TRBV11-2 and TRBJ2-5, with D perhaps TRBD1 (5 bases). The CDR3 has 14 residues. Per germline, CDR1 SGHAT and CDR2 FQNNGV.

The chain links TRBV7-6 to TRBJ2-7; TRBD2 might be the D (5 bases). Germline values: CDR1 SGHVS, CDR2 FNYEAQ. The CDR3 totals 13 residues. V was pared by 6 bases and J by 9 bases, with 18 bases between. Here the CDR3 DNA reads TGTGCCAGCAGTTACTTCCCGGGAAGTCGGCAGTACTTC. This gives the protein CASSYFPGSRQYF.

This chain joins TRBV6-5 and TRBJ2-4; D remains ambiguous. CDR1 is MNHEY and CDR2 is SVGAGI in the germline V gene. CDR3 length equals 12 residues. The V end lost 6 bases, the J end lost 5 bases, and 8 bases lay between the germline ends. CDR3 loop: CASRANENIQYF. CDR3 DNA: TGTGCCAGCAGGGCTAATGAAAACATTCAGTACTTC.

This clonotype was detected a few times. This may be a read error, as it is one base from a much larger clone. V and J are TRBV19 and TRBJ1-1; D may be TRBD1 (5 bases). The CDR3 has 16 residues. Looked up from germline, CDR1 is LNHDA and CDR2 is SQIVND (reference sequence). The CDR3 loop reads CASSMYAAGRNTEAYF. The CDR3 bases are TGTGCCAGTAGTATGTACGCCGCAGGGCGGAACACTGAAGCTTACTTT.

This clonotype was found many times. The chain recombines TRBV7-9 with TRBJ2-1; 11 nucleotides line up with TRBD2. The J segment lost 4 bases and the V segment lost 5 bases, leaving 7 bases of the junction unmatched. This CDR3 contains 16 residues. Germline-derived CDR1 and CDR2 are SEHNR and FQNEAQ (reference sequence). The CDR3 loop is CASSRSLAGAYNEQFF. CDR3 nucleotides: TGTGCCAGCAGCCGCTCACTAGCGGGAGCATACAATGAGCAGTTCTTC.

The V and J genes are TRBV30 and TRBJ2-5; a weak D match, TRBD2 (5 bases). The length of the CDR3 is 13 residues. CDR1 is GTSNPN, CDR2 SVGIG, per germline (reference sequence). V dropped 4 bases and J dropped 4 bases, with 13 bases sitting between them. CDR3 loop: CAWNTGYPETQYF. The CDR3 nucleotides read TGTGCCTGGAACACGGGGTACCCAGAGACCCAGTACTTC. The full variable domain, completed using reference TRBV30 and TRBJ2-5, is SQTIHQWPATLVQPVGSPLSLECTVEGTSNPNLYWYRQAAGRGLQLLFYSVGIGQISSEVPQNLSASRPQDRQFILSSKKLLLSDSGFYLCAWNTGYPETQYFGPGTRLLVL.

The rearrangement links TRBV20-1 to TRBJ2-7; possible D gene TRBD2, 5 bases. From germline, CDR1 is DFQATT and CDR2 SNEGSKA (reference sequence). Trimming removed 8 bases at V and 4 bases at J, with 21 bases between. The CDR3 runs 14 residues. The CDR3 region has the DNA TGCAGTCTTGGTCCTTACGGGCGGAGGTACGAGCAGTACTTC. Amino acid sequence: CSLGPYGRRYEQYF.

The rearrangement links TRBV7-7 to TRBJ2-3, with D hard to call. Germline V CDR1 and CDR2: SSHAT, FNYEAQ (reference sequence). This CDR3 comprises 12 residues. CDR3 nucleotides: TGTGCTATCCTGGGTAGCACAGATACGCAGTATTTT. Protein product: CAILGSTDTQYF.

This chain uses TRBV2 with TRBJ1-2; no firm D call. The V gene lost 5 bases and the J gene lost 1 base, with 11 bases spanning the gap. The CDR3 extends over 14 amino acids. From germline, CDR1 is SNHLY and CDR2 FYNNEI. The CDR3 bases are TGTGCCAGCAGTCTGGTTGACCTTAACTATGGCTACACCTTC. Translation gives CASSLVDLNYGYTF.

This clonotype was found a few times. This chain joins TRBV18 and TRBJ2-7; no definite D call. CDR1 and CDR2 from the germline V gene are KGHSH and LQKENI. The CDR3 sequence is 13 residues long. The V and J ends lost 6 bases and 3 bases respectively, with 12 bases between them. The CDR3 sequence is CASSPQADYEQYF. For the CDR3, the DNA is TGTGCCAGCTCGCCCCAAGCCGACTACGAGCAGTACTTC.

The sample holds a few counts of this clonotype. V is TRBV10-2 and J is TRBJ2-7; tentative D call: TRBD2 (7 bases). The CDR3 runs 12 residues. The ends were cut back, 7 bases at V and 9 bases at J, with 16 bases in the middle. Germline loops: CDR1 WSHSY, CDR2 SAAADI. The CDR3 DNA reads as TGCGCCAGCATAGGGGGGGGCGTTGGGCAGTACTTC. This encodes CASIGGGVGQYF.

This sequence joins TRBV7-9 and TRBJ2-5, with no clear D. Matching the DNA end better, TRBJ2-7 makes the J call doubtful. The CDR3 totals 16 residues. Per the germline V gene, CDR1 is SEHNR and CDR2 is FQNEAQ (reference sequence). The CDR3 region is CASSLVLSGPRYEQYF. CDR3 in DNA: TGTGCCAGCAGCCTCGTCCTCTCAGGACCTCGATACGAGCAGTACTTC.

This clonotype was counted ten times or more. The J gene is TRBJ2-7, the V gene TRBV5-8; 7 bases line up with TRBD2. V trimming: 1 base; J trimming: 0 bases; junction bases outside the gene matches: 4. Germline lookup yields CDR1 SGHTS and CDR2 YDEGEE. This CDR3 has 15 amino acids. The CDR3 DNA sequence: TGTGCCAGCAGCTTGTGGCGGGAGCCCTCCTACGAGCAGTACTTC. Its protein product is CASSLWREPSYEQYF.

The chain combines TRBV15 with TRBJ2-1, with TRBD2 matching 15 bases. In germline, CDR1 is LNHNV, CDR2 YYDKDF (reference sequence). The CDR3 has 20 residues. Losses at the gene ends were 2 bases for V and 2 bases for J; bases not matched to a gene: 10. CDR3 coding DNA: TGTGCCACCAGCAGACCCATCGGGACTAGCGGGAGGAAAACCTACAATGAGCAGTTCTTC. It translates to CATSRPIGTSGRKTYNEQFF.

This clonotype was recorded a few times. Compared with germline, one end of the junction differs, possibly owing to a read error. The chain combines TRBV20-1 with TRBJ1-2, with a possible D match to TRBD1 (6 bases). The CDR3 consists of 12 residues. Germline CDR1 DFQATT, CDR2 SNEGSKA (reference sequence). CDR3 DNA: TGCAGTGGTAGGGGGTCTGGGTTTACGGTAGCCTTC. Its translation is CSGRGSGFTVAF.

This clonotype was picked up many times. This chain uses TRBV19 with TRBJ2-7; 7 nucleotides agree with TRBD1. Germline CDR1 LNHDA, CDR2 SQIVND (reference sequence). This CDR3 has 14 residues. With V trimmed by 5 bases and J by 7 bases, 11 bases remained unmatched. The CDR3 spells CASSPKQGIGEQYF. The CDR3 nucleotides read TGTGCCAGTAGTCCTAAACAGGGGATCGGGGAGCAGTACTTC.

This clonotype was seen ten or more times. This chain joins TRBV19 and TRBJ1-5; TRBD1 might be the D (5 bases). With 3 bases removed from V and 0 bases from J, the gap between germline ends came to 9 bases. The CDR3 length is 15 residues. Per germline, CDR1 LNHDA and CDR2 SQIVND (reference sequence). CDR3 region: CASSILGDSNQPQHF. CDR3 nucleotides: TGTGCCAGTAGTATTTTGGGGGATAGCAATCAGCCCCAGCATTTT.

A single count supports this clonotype. This sequence joins TRBV4-1 and TRBJ1-4; no firm D call. Trimming removed 0 bases from V and 0 bases from J, with 20 bases in between. Germline values: CDR1 MGHRA, CDR2 YSYEKL. The CDR3 covers 20 residues. CDR3 in DNA: TGCGCCAGCAGCCAAGATCTGGAGGCAGCCGGGTCGGCAACTAATGAAAAACTGTTTTTT. Its protein is CASSQDLEAAGSATNEKLFF.

The V and J genes are TRBV2 and TRBJ2-5; 9 bases fit TRBD1. V shed 8 bases and J 5 bases; nucleotides not matched to a gene: 9. Per the germline V gene, CDR1 is SNHLY and CDR2 is FYNNEI. The CDR3 consists of 14 residues. In nucleotides, the CDR3 is TGTGCCAGCGAGGGACAGGGAATCGGGGAGACCCAGTACTTC. Residues: CASEGQGIGETQYF. Combining the CDR3 with reference TRBV2 and TRBJ2-5 gives the whole variable domain EPEVTQTPSHQVTQMGQEVILRCVPISNHLYFYWYRQILGQKVEFLVSFYNNEISEKSEIFDDQFSVERPDGSNFTLKIRSTKLEDSAMYFCASEGQGIGETQYFGPGTRLLVL.